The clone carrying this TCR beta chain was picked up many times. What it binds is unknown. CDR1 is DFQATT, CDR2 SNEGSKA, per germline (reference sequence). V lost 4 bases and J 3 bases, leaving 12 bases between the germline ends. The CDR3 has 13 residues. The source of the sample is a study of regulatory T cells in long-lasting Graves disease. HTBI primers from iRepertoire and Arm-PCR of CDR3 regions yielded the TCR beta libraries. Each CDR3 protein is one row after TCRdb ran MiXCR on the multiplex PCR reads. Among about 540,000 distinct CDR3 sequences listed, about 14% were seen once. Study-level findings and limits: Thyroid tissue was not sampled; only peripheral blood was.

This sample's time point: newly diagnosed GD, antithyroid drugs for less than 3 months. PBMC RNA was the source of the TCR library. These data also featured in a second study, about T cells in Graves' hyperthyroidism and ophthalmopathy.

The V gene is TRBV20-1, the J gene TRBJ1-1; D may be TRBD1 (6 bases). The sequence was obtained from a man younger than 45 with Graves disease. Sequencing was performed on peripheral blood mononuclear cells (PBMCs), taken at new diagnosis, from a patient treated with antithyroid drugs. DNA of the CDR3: TGCAGTGCTATGGAGGGGGGCGACACTGAAGCTTTCTTT. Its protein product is CSAMEGGDTEAFF.